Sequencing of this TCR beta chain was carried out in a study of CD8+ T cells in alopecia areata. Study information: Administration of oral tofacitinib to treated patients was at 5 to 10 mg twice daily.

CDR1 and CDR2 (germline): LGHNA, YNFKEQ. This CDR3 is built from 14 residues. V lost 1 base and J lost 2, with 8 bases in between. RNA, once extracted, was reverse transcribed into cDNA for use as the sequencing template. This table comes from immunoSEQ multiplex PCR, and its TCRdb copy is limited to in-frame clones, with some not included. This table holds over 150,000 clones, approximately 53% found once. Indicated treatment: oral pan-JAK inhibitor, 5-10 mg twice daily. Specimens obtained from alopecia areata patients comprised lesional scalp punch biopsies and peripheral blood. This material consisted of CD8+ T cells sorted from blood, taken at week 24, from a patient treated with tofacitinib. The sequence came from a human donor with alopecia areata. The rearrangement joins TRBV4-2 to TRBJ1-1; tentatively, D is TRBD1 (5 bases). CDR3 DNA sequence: TGTGCCAGCAGCCAAGGTGGGGCTAACACTGAAGCTTTCTTT. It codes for CASSQGGANTEAFF.